This T cell receptor (beta chain) was obtained from a study of T-cell memory formation after mild COVID-19. To note about this clonotype: Its antigen is undetermined.

TCRdb used MiXCR to reprocess the 5' RACE reads, holding one entry per CDR3 protein. The sample carries 350,000 to 500,000 distinct CDR3 sequences, 20% to 30% recorded once. V shed 0 bases and J shed 0 bases, with 8 bases lying between them. Germline V gene sequence: CDR1 LNHNV, CDR2 YYDKDF (reference sequence). The CDR3 is 15 residues long. Study outcomes and limitations: Within pre-infection memory, some responding clones were found, suggesting cross-reactive memory joined. A second wave expanding day 15 to 37 was CD4+-biased; contracting clones were balanced.

Sample: PBMCs or a T cell subset sorted from them (not recorded which). This clonotype was sampled from an adult woman who had mild COVID-19 (a few samples of this study predate the infection). Cell type and time point are not known. The J gene is TRBJ1-2, the V gene TRBV15; D is ambiguous. CDR3 bases: TGTGCCACCAGCAGAGATCTTGTAGCTAACTATGGCTACACCTTC. Amino acids: CATSRDLVANYGYTF.